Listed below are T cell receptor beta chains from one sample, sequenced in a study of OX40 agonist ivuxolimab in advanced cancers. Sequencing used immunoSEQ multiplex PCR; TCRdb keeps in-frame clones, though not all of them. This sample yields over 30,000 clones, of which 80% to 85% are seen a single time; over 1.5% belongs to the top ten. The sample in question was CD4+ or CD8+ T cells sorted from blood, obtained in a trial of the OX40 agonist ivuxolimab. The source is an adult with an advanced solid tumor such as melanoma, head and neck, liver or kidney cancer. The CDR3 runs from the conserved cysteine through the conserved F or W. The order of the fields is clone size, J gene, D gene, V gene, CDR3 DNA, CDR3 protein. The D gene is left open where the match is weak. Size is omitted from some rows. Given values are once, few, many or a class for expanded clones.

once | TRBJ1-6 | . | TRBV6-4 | TGTGCCAGCAGTAAAACAGGGACCGATTCACCCCTCCACTTT | CASSKTGTDSPLHF
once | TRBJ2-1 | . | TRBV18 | TGTGCCAGCTCACCACCGACGGGTTCCAATGAGCAGTTCTTC | CASSPPTGSNEQFF
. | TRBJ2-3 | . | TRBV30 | TGTGCCTGGACGCCTGGCACAGATACGCAGTATTTT | CAWTPGTDTQYF
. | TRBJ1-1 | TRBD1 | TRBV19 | TGTGCCAGCTGGACAGGTTATACTGAAGCTTTCTTT | CASWTGYTEAFF
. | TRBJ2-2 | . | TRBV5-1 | TGCGCCAGCAGCTTGGGGGAACGCGCCGGGGAGCTGTTTTTT | CASSLGERAGELFF
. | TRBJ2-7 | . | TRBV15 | TGTGCCACCAGCAGTCAGGGAAAGGTCTACGAGCAGTACTTC | CATSSQGKVYEQYF
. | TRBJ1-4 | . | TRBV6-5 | TGTGCCAGCAGGTTAGACAGGATTAATGAAAAACTGTTTTTT | CASRLDRINEKLFF
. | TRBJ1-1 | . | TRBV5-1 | TGCGCCAGCAACCTGGAGGAGGGGCTCGGCACTGAAGCTTTCTTT | CASNLEEGLGTEAFF
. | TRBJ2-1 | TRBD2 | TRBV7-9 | TGTGCCAGCAGCATTGCGGGGGGCTGGGATGAGCAGTTCTTC | CASSIAGGWDEQFF
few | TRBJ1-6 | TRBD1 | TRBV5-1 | TGCGCCAGCAGCCCATTGACAGGGGGCAATTCACCCCTCCACTTT | CASSPLTGGNSPLHF
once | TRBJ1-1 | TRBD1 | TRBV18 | TGTGCCAGCTCACAGACAGGGACGGGGACTGAAGCTTTCTTT | CASSQTGTGTEAFF
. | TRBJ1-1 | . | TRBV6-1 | TGTGCCAGCAGTCTAGAGGGGACGGTGAACACTGAAGCTTTCTTT | CASSLEGTVNTEAFF
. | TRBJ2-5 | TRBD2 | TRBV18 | TGTGCCAGCTTCCCGGGACTAGCGGGTGAGACCCAGTACTTC | CASFPGLAGETQYF
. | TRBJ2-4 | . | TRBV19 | TGTGCCAGTAGTATTGGTTGGCGGGGAGCCAAAAACATTCAGTACTTC | CASSIGWRGAKNIQYF
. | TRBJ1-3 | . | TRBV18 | TGTGCCAGCTCACCGGCGGACTCTGGAAACACCATATATTTT | CASSPADSGNTIYF